Presented here are 23 T cell receptor beta chains from one specimen sequenced in a study of vaccination effects on CD4 cells after COVID-19 (dated by TCRdb to between 2021 and 2024). In the ViraFEST assay, PBMC were stimulated with viral peptide pools, and TCR sequencing was then used to find antigen-specific CD4+ T cell clonotypes based on their expansion. After less than 13 days of culture, CD4+ T cells were isolated with the EasySep CD4+ T cell isolation kit. Convalescent patients had PCR-confirmed SARS-CoV-2 infection between March and December 2020, before Alpha, Beta and Delta variants emerged in the United States. Libraries were built with the immunoSEQ multiplex PCR assay. This immuneACCESS table, as held by TCRdb, lists in-frame sequences with V and J called but not all clones. Of the missing ones, under half trace to an unresolved V gene in checked studies; the others have no known cause. This sample holds about 25,000 clones; less than 85% were observed only once. Jointly, the top ten make up 16% of the sample.

These receptors have no identified antigens. This material consisted of CD4+ T cells from PBMCs cultured with SARS-CoV-2 spike peptides, taken before COVID-19 vaccination. The cell subset or site tag for this specimen amounts to: SARS-CoV-2 spike overlapping peptide pool stimulation. Receptors were obtained from a human donor who had a prior SARS-CoV-2 infection.

The chain couples TRBV19 to TRBJ1-4; the D is unclear. CDR1 is LNHDA, CDR2 SQIVND, per germline (reference sequence). Trimming pared 6 bases from V and 13 bases from J, leaving 21 bases between. The CDR3 contains 14 residues. The CDR3 sequence is CASSQMGEAHGLFF. CDR3 bases: TGTGCCAGTAGCCAAATGGGCGAGGCCCACGGACTGTTTTTT.

This rearrangement joins TRBV5-6 to TRBJ2-7, with 9 bases matching TRBD2. Germline V CDR1 and CDR2: SGHDT, YYEEEE. CDR3 length equals 16 residues. J gave up 6 bases and V 0 bases, and 10 bases lay outside the gene matches. CDR3 in DNA: TGTGCCAGCAGCTTGGTTCTGCCAGCGGGGGGCGGCGAGCAGTACTTC. The encoded protein is CASSLVLPAGGGEQYF.

V gene TRBV5-6 combines with J gene TRBJ2-5; a possible D gene is TRBD1 (6 bases). Deletions cut 0 bases from V and 5 bases from J, with 11 bases between. CDR3 length equals 14 residues. Per the germline V gene, CDR1 is SGHDT and CDR2 is YYEEEE. The CDR3 DNA follows: TGTGCCAGCAGCTTGGCCACAGGGAGCGAGACCCAGTACTTC. Translation gives CASSLATGSETQYF.

The sample holds one count of this clone. This chain links TRBV9 with TRBJ1-4, with D hard to call. The V end lost 4 bases, the J end lost 8 bases, and 21 bases lay between the germline ends. The germline V gene has CDR1 SGDLS and CDR2 YYNGEE. The CDR3 is made up of 16 amino acids. The CDR3 loop is CASSFGPVVGREKLFF. The CDR3, as DNA: TGTGCCAGCAGCTTCGGTCCCGTAGTGGGTCGGGAAAAACTGTTTTTT.

This clone is a singleton in its sample. The chain carries TRBV7-2 and TRBJ2-7, with 8 positions matching TRBD2. V lost 1 base, J lost 5 bases, and 4 bases stayed unmatched. Germline V CDR1 and CDR2: SGHTA, FQGNSA. The CDR3 is 14 residues long. CDR3 nucleotides: TGTGCCAGCAGCTTAGGGGCCGGGGGGGACGAGCAGTACTTC. The encoded protein is CASSLGAGGDEQYF. Looking up the rest from reference TRBV7-2 and TRBJ2-7 gives the full variable domain: GAGVSQSPSNKVTEKGKDVELRCDPISGHTALYWYRQSLGQGLEFLIYFQGNSAPDKSGLPSDRFSAERTGGSVSTLTIQRTQQEDSAVYLCASSLGAGGDEQYFGPGTRLTVT.

This chain links TRBV5-1 with TRBJ2-2, with 8 nucleotides matching TRBD1. The CDR3 has 15 amino acids. CDR1 is SGHRS and CDR2 is YFSETQ in the germline V gene. V dropped 3 bases and J dropped 0; count of bases not matched to a gene: 1. CDR3 sequence reads: CASSSQGANTGELFF. The DNA for the CDR3 is TGCGCCAGCAGCTCACAGGGGGCGAACACCGGGGAGCTGTTTTTT.

The genes are TRBV20-1 and TRBJ2-5; 7 bases map to TRBD1. Germline trimming cut 5 bases from V and 9 bases from J; bases unmatched to any gene: 6. CDR3 length equals 11 residues. The germline gives CDR1 DFQATT, CDR2 SNEGSKA (reference sequence). The CDR3 reads CSAFLQGSQYF. The CDR3 coding sequence is TGCAGTGCTTTCTTACAGGGGTCCCAGTACTTC.

The chain carries TRBV5-4 and TRBJ2-3, with TRBD1 matching over 12 bases. CDR1 and CDR2 (germline): SGHNT, YYREEE (reference sequence). This CDR3 comprises 16 residues. The junction had 7 bases not matched to a gene; V was cut back by 4 bases and J by 4 bases. CDR3: CASSPWGQGAPDTQYF. In DNA, the CDR3 is TGTGCCAGCAGCCCCTGGGGACAGGGGGCTCCAGATACGCAGTATTTT.

The chain carries TRBV27 and TRBJ2-4, with 9 bases aligning to TRBD1. The CDR3 covers 15 residues. J lost 2 bases, V lost 2 bases, and 1 base had no gene match. The germline V gene has CDR1 MNHEY and CDR2 SMNVEV (reference sequence). The DNA of the CDR3 is TGTGCCAGCAGTTTAGACAGGGGGTCCAAAAACATTCAGTACTTC. This sequence encodes CASSLDRGSKNIQYF.

This chain uses TRBV5-5 with TRBJ2-3; D is uncertain. The V gene lost 4 bases and the J gene lost 1 base, with 16 bases spanning the gap. The CDR3 covers 16 residues. CDR1 and CDR2 from the germline V gene are SGHKS and YYEKEE (reference sequence). CDR3 loop: CASSVGLYSGTDTQYF. The CDR3, as DNA: TGTGCCAGCAGCGTTGGATTGTATTCCGGCACAGATACGCAGTATTTT.

The table lists this clone with a few counts. The chain couples TRBV7-9 to TRBJ2-2; 11 bases are a match to TRBD1. This CDR3 comprises 16 residues. Germline lookup yields CDR1 SEHNR and CDR2 FQNEAQ (reference sequence). J gave up 6 bases and V 5 bases, and 8 bases lay outside the gene matches. The CDR3 nucleotides are TGTGCCAGCAGCCAGGCGGACAGGGGGCGCGCCGGGGAGCTGTTTTTT. Translating it yields CASSQADRGRAGELFF.

The rearrangement uses TRBV18 and TRBJ2-7; TRBD2 matches at 13 bases. V lost 4 bases to trimming and J lost 5 bases; unmatched junction nucleotides: 2. Germline V lookup: CDR1 KGHSH, CDR2 LQKENI. This CDR3 has 14 residues. The CDR3 DNA is TGTGCCAGCTCACTCGGACTAGCGGGAGACGAGCAGTACTTC. This codes for CASSLGLAGDEQYF.

V is TRBV10-3 and J is TRBJ1-1; a weak D match, TRBD1 (6 bases). Germline values: CDR1 ENHRY, CDR2 SYGVKD. V gave up 5 bases and J gave up 4 bases, with 14 bases separating them. This CDR3 is built from 14 residues. The CDR3: CAISPDSEPTEAFF. DNA for the CDR3: TGTGCCATCAGTCCGGACAGTGAACCCACTGAAGCTTTCTTT.

The rearrangement uses TRBV2 and TRBJ1-5; D is ambiguous. The CDR3 runs to 14 residues. Trimming removed 8 bases at V and 3 bases at J, with 14 bases between. Germline assignment: CDR1 SNHLY and CDR2 FYNNEI. The CDR3 here is CASGPGLINQPQHF. The CDR3 bases are TGTGCCAGCGGCCCGGGTTTGATCAATCAGCCCCAGCATTTT.

This clone was seen only a few times. This sequence joins TRBV19 and TRBJ1-5; 9 bases fit TRBD1. V shed 4 bases and J 1 base; nucleotides not matched to a gene: 5. The CDR3 extends over 16 amino acids. Germline-derived CDR1 and CDR2 are LNHDA and SQIVND (reference sequence). The CDR3 DNA follows: TGTGCCAGTAGTACTAACAGGGGGCTGAGCAATCAGCCCCAGCATTTT. Translation gives CASSTNRGLSNQPQHF.

There are a few counts of this clone. The rearrangement uses TRBV7-2 and TRBJ2-2; D unclear. Germline CDR1 and CDR2: SGHTA and FQGNSA. V shed 4 bases and J shed 5 bases, with 17 bases lying between them. This CDR3 is built from 16 residues. Written as DNA, the CDR3 is TGTGCCAGCAGCTCCCCGACAAGTCCACTAACCGGGGAGCTGTTTTTT. Translated, it gives CASSSPTSPLTGELFF.

The genes are TRBV5-1 and TRBJ2-2; D possibly uses TRBD1 or TRBD2 (5 bases each). The germline V and J ends were trimmed by 2 bases and 1 base, with 12 bases remaining between them. The length of the CDR3 is 16 residues. Per the germline V gene, CDR1 is SGHRS and CDR2 is YFSETQ. The CDR3 DNA reads TGCGCCAGCAGCTTTTCCCGGGACGGGAACACCGGGGAGCTGTTTTTT. As protein: CASSFSRDGNTGELFF.

In its sample, this clone was seen once. CDR3 in DNA: TGCAGCGTTGAACCTCGGAGCTCCTACAATGAGCAGTTCTTC. It specifies CSVEPRSSYNEQFF. This chain links TRBV29-1 with TRBJ2-1, with D unresolved. The CDR3 is 14 residues long. Germline lookup yields CDR1 SQVTM and CDR2 ANQGSEA. V was pared by 2 bases and J by 0 bases, with 8 bases between.

J is TRBJ2-3 and V is TRBV18; D is unresolved. This CDR3 spans 13 amino acids. Trimming left V 1 base short and J 5 bases short, with 7 bases between. Germline V gene data show CDR1 as KGHSH and CDR2 as LQKENI. The CDR3 sequence is CASSPRREDTQYF. CDR3 coding DNA: TGTGCCAGCTCACCACGTAGGGAAGATACGCAGTATTTT. Together with reference TRBV18 and TRBJ2-3, the CDR3 gives the full variable domain: NAGVMQNPRHLVRRRGQEARLRCSPMKGHSHVYWYRQLPEEGLKFMVYLQKENIIDESGMPKERFSAEFPKEGPSILRIQQVVRGDSAAYFCASSPRREDTQYFGPGTRLTVL.

In this sample, this clone turned up a few times. The J gene is TRBJ1-5, the V gene TRBV7-3, with a weak D call TRBD1 (5 bases). CDR3 length equals 13 residues. Per the germline V gene, CDR1 is SGHTA and CDR2 is FQGTGA. The V gene lost 5 bases and the J gene lost 7 bases, with 12 bases spanning the gap. In nucleotides, the CDR3 is TGTGCCAGCAGCGACAGCCCCGGACAGCCCCAGCATTTT. Amino acid sequence: CASSDSPGQPQHF. Based on the CDR3 plus reference TRBV7-3 and TRBJ1-5, the full variable domain is GAGVSQTPSNKVTEKGKYVELRCDPISGHTALYWYRQSLGQGPEFLIYFQGTGAADDSGLPNDRFFAVRPEGSVSTLKIQRTERGDSAVYLCASSDSPGQPQHFGDGTRLSIL.

The gene calls are TRBV10-3 and TRBJ2-1; 9 positions agree with TRBD2. Trimming took 2 bases from V and 4 from J; bases not matched to a gene: 3. CDR1 and CDR2 from the germline V gene are ENHRY and SYGVKD. CDR3 length equals 15 residues. The CDR3 here is CAISENLAGYNEQFF. The CDR3 DNA reads as TGTGCCATCAGTGAGAATCTAGCGGGGTACAATGAGCAGTTCTTC.

The J gene is TRBJ2-3, the V gene TRBV28; D is undetermined. Germline V gene data show CDR1 as MDHEN and CDR2 as SYDVKM. The V end lost 6 bases, the J end lost 5 bases, and 9 bases lay between the germline ends. The CDR3 totals 12 residues. CDR3 DNA sequence: TGTGCCAGCAGCATAGCCGGAGATACGCAGTATTTT. Residues: CASSIAGDTQYF.

The chain employs TRBV5-4 and TRBJ1-5; the D is unclear. V was cut by 0 bases and J by 4 bases, with 5 bases left in between. CDR1 and CDR2 (germline): SGHNT, YYREEE (reference sequence). This CDR3 is 13 amino acids long. CDR3: CASSLDVNQPQHF. Written as DNA, the CDR3 is TGTGCCAGCAGCTTGGATGTGAATCAGCCCCAGCATTTT.